This paragraph reports one T cell receptor (beta chain). Its matching antigen is unknown. Per sorted-subset replicate PCR, input was around 200 ng DNA, representing 30,000 to 35,000 T cell genomes. The table came from immunoSEQ multiplex PCR; TCRdb's copy has only in-frame clones and leaves some out. The repertoire holds hundreds of thousands of clones, with roughly 70% as singletons. Donors were healthy HIV-negative adults without recent acute infections or vaccinations. Germline V lookup: CDR1 MNHNY, CDR2 SVGAGI (reference sequence). This CDR3 has 16 amino acids. Trimming left V 3 bases short and J 1 base short, with 13 bases between. The data were obtained in a study of shared clonotypes between healthy human individuals. Findings and limits, study-wide: Among non-shared clonotypes, generation probabilities were lower than among those shared by all four donors.

The sequenced material came from memory CD4+ T cells sorted from blood. Subset of the sample: CD45RA-negative fraction. V usage is TRBV6-6 and J usage is TRBJ2-4, with D perhaps matching TRBD2 (5 bases). This receptor was obtained from a woman aged 25-40 years in good health. The chain's CDR3 is CASSYYGDGAKNIQYF. CDR3 sequence (DNA): TGTGCCAGCAGTTATTACGGGGATGGGGCCAAAAACATTCAGTACTTC.